A selection of T cell receptor beta chains follows, all from one sample in a study of cytomegalovirus exposure and HLA in healthy donors. TCRdb's table, derived via immunoSEQ multiplex PCR, lists solely in-frame clones and lacks some. This sample carries under 200,000 clones, roughly 70% of them seen once, and the ten largest clones take 1.8%. Material for sequencing was PBMCs. The origin of the receptors is a woman aged 30 to 39 in good health and CMV-seronegative. The CDR3 runs from the conserved cysteine through the conserved F or W.

>TRBV4-3|17|TRBJ2-2
CASSQDVAGVSTGELFF
>TRBV29-1|13|TRBJ1-4
CSVERTPLGKLFF
>TRBV2|15|TRBJ1-2
CASSEVRTGPIGYTF
>TRBV19|14|TRBJ2-7
CASSISGTSYEQYF
>TRBV9|13|TRBJ2-7
CASSPPRGYEQYF
>TRBV7-2|14|TRBJ1-5
CASSVGQGAQPQHF
>TRBV10-3|15|TRBJ1-2
CAISESGTGAGGYTF
>TRBV2|14|TRBJ1-6
CASSEGQYNSPLHF
>TRBV28|16|TRBJ2-2
CASSSTFGRNTGELFF
>TRBV11-2|13|TRBJ1-2
CASTPGRNYGYTF
>TRBV27|17|TRBJ2-1
CASKGTGMSSGSGEQFF
>TRBV7-9|18|TRBJ2-7
CASSFRPNNPSSSYEQYF
>TRBV7-2|14|TRBJ2-1
CASSWTSGSLEQFF
>TRBV11-2|16|TRBJ2-2
CASSPGVRANTGELFF
>TRBV7-6|16|TRBJ2-7
CASSPRSSRGENEQYF
>TRBV19|13|TRBJ1-5
CATSGGQGQPQHF
>TRBV4-2|17|TRBJ2-5
CASSHSTANTDQETQYF
>TRBV9|17|TRBJ2-2
CASSVGGLAGGTGELFF
>TRBV27|18|TRBJ2-7
CASSLFAPQGVSRYEQYF
>TRBV29-1|15|TRBJ2-1
CSAVATGGSYNEQFF
>TRBV7-6|15|TRBJ1-1
CASSLAPGGGTEAFF
>TRBV29-1|14|TRBJ2-7
CSVVPGLAYGEQYF
>TRBV5-1|13|TRBJ2-5
CATGGGPQETQYF
>TRBV10-3|16|TRBJ2-5
CAISENREPYQETQYF
>TRBV7-9|16|TRBJ1-4
CASSLSRLATNEKLFF
>TRBV2|14|TRBJ2-2
CASSDNYLVGELFF
>TRBV29-1|14|TRBJ2-3
CSVGLANLADTQYF
>TRBV27|16|TRBJ2-3
CASSLLFEAGTDTQYF
>TRBV5-6|13|TRBJ2-7
CASSPRPADEQYF
>TRBV2|14|TRBJ2-7
CASTTGGRSYEQYF
>TRBV5-4|19|TRBJ1-4
CASSLGQGAGLGIDEKLFF
>TRBV4-3|16|TRBJ2-1
CASSQEGRGLGNEQFF
>TRBV10-1|16|TRBJ2-3
CASSEISGVSTDTQYF
>TRBV5-4|13|NA
CASSFPGGDEQYF
>TRBV19|14|TRBJ2-7
CASSYDRGGGEQYF
>TRBV28|15|NA
CASSLWLGGPYEQYF
>TRBV7-6|14|TRBJ1-2
CASSLEEGNYGYTF
>TRBV5-6|13|TRBJ2-7
CASSLTNMREQYF
>TRBV27|13|TRBJ2-7
CATGDRGQYEQYF
>TRBV5-1|12|TRBJ2-7
CASSNTGVEQYF
>TRBV10-1|13|TRBJ1-1
CASSESGRTEAFF
>TRBV11-2|13|TRBJ1-2
CASSLEGRAGYTF
>TRBV11-2|14|TRBJ1-3
CASSRDRAGNTIYF
>TRBV5-4|16|TRBJ2-7
CASSLALAGGLGEQYF
>TRBV5-8|15|TRBJ2-1
CASSLQESSYNEQFF
>TRBV27|15|TRBJ2-1
CASSLRVVAGDEQFF
>TRBV6-5|14|TRBJ2-4
CASSYSNELVIQYF
>TRBV4-1|15|TRBJ1-2
CASSQDLVGYYGYTF
>TRBV7-8|16|TRBJ2-2
CASSSRFEGDIGELFF
>TRBV7-9|13|TRBJ1-4
CASSGLSAWELFF
>TRBV2|16|TRBJ1-6
CASSELRGAGNSPLHF
>TRBV7-9|15|TRBJ2-1
CASSLSGALNNEQFF